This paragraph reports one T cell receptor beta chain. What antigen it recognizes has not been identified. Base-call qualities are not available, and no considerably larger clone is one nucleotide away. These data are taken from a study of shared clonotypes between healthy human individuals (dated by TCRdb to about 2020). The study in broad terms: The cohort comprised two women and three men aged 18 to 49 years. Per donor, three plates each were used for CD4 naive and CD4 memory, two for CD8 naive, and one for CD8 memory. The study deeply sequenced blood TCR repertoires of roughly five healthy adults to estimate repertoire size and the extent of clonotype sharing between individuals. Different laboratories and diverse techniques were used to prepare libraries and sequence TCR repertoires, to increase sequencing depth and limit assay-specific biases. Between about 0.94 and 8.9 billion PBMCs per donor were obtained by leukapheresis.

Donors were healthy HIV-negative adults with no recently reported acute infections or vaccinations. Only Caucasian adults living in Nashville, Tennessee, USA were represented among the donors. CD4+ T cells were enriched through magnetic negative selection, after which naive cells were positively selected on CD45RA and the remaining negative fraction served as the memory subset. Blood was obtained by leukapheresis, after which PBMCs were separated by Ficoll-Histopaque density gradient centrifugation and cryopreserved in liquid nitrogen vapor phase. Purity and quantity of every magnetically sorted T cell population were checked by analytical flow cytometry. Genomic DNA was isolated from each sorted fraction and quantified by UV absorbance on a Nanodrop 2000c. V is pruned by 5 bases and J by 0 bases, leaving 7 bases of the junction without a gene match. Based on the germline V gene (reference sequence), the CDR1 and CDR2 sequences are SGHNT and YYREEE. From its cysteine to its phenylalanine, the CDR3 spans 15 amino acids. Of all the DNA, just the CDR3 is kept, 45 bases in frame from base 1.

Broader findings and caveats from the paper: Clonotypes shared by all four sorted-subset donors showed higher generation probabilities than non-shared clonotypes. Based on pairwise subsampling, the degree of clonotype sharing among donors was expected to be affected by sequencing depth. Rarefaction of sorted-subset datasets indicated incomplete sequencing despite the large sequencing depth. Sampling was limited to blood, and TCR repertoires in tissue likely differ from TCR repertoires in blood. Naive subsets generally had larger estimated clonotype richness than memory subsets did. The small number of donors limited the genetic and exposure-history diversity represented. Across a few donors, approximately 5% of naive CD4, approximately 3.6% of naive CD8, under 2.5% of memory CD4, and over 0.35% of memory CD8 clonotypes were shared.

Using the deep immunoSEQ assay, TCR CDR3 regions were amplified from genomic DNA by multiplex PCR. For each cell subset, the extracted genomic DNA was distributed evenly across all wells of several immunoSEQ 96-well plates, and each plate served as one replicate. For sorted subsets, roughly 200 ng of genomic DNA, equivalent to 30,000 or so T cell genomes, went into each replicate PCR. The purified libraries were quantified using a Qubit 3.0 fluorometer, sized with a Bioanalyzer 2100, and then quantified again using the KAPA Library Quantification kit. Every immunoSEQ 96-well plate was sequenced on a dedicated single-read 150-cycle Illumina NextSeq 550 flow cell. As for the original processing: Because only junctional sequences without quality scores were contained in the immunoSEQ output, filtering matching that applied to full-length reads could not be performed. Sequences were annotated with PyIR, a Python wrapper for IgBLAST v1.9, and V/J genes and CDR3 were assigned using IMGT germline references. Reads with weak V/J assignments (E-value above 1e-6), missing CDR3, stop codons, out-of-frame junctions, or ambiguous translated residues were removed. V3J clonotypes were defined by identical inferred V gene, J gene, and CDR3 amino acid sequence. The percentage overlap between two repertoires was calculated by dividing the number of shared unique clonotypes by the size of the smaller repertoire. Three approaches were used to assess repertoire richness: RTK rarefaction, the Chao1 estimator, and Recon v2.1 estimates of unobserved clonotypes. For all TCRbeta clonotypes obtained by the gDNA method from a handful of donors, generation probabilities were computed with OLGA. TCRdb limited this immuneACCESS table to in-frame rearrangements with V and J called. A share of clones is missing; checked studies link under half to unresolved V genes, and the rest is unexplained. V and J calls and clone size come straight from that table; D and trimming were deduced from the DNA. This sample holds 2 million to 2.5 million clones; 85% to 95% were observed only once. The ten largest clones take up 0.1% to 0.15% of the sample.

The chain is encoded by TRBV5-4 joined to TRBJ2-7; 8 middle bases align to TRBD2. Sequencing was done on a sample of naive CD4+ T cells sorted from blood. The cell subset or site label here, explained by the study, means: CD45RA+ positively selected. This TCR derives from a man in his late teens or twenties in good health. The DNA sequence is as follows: TGTGCCAGCAGTCGGACTAGCAGACGCTCCTACGAGCAGTACTTC. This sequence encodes CASSRTSRRSYEQYF.